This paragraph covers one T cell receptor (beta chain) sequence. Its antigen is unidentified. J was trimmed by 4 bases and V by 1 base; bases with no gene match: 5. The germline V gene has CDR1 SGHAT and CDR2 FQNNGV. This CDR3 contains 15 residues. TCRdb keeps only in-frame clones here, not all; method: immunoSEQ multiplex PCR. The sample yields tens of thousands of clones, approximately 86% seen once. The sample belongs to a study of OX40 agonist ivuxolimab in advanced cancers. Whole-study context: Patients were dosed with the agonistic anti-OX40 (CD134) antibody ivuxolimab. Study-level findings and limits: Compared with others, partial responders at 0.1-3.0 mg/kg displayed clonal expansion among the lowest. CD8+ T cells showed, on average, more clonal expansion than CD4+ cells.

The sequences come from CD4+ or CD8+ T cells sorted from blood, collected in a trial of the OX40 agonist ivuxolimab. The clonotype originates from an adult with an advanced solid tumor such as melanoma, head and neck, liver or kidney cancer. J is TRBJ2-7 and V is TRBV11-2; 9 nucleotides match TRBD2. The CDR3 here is CASSLGLAGLYEQYF. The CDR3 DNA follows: TGTGCCAGCAGCTTAGGTCTAGCGGGACTGTACGAGCAGTACTTC. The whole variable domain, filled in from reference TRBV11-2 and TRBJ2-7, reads EAGVAQSPRYKIIEKRQSVAFWCNPISGHATLYWYQQILGQGPKLLIQFQNNGVVDDSQLPKDRFSAERLKGVDSTLKIQPAKLEDSAVYLCASSLGLAGLYEQYFGPGTRLTVT.